This entry is about one TCR beta chain. Its antigen is undetermined. All gene names here are mouse names. Other DNA variants within this sample encode the same CDR3. The time point is: mouse harvest day 14 after allogeneic transplant. Each mouse received 10^7 T-cell-depleted marrow cells plus 10^6 splenic CD5+ T cells by tail vein. B6 (H2b) cells into BALB/c (H2d) mice; tissues taken at day 7 or 14. Method: immunoSEQ multiplex PCR; TCRdb's copy keeps in-frame clones and lacks some. The sample carries 3,000 to 4,500 clones, under 50% recorded once. The sample originates from a study of tissue T cells after allogeneic stem cell transplantation. General observations from the study: Which tissue TCRs were alloreactive or antigen-specific was not determined. Some clones might be persisting host cells. Across patients, clones rarely overlapped, yet motif clusters were shared tissue-specifically.

Sequenced: gut tissue. The receptor's source is a female BALB/c mouse given C57BL/6 T cells with graft-versus-host disease after an allogeneic hematopoietic cell transplant.

The covered CDR3 bases are TGTGCCAGCAGTCTGTCACAAAACTCCGACTACACC. It encodes CASSLSQNSDYT. The full CDR3 protein is CASSLSQNSDYTF. The rearrangement joins TRBV26 to TRBJ1-2; D is undetermined. The read ends 1 residue shy of where the CDR3 ends; the end is completed using the germline J gene. Trimming took 0 bases from V and 1 from J, leaving 3 bases between them. Germline V gene lookup returns CDR1 KGHPV and CDR2 FQNQEV (reference sequence). The CDR3 is 13 residues long.